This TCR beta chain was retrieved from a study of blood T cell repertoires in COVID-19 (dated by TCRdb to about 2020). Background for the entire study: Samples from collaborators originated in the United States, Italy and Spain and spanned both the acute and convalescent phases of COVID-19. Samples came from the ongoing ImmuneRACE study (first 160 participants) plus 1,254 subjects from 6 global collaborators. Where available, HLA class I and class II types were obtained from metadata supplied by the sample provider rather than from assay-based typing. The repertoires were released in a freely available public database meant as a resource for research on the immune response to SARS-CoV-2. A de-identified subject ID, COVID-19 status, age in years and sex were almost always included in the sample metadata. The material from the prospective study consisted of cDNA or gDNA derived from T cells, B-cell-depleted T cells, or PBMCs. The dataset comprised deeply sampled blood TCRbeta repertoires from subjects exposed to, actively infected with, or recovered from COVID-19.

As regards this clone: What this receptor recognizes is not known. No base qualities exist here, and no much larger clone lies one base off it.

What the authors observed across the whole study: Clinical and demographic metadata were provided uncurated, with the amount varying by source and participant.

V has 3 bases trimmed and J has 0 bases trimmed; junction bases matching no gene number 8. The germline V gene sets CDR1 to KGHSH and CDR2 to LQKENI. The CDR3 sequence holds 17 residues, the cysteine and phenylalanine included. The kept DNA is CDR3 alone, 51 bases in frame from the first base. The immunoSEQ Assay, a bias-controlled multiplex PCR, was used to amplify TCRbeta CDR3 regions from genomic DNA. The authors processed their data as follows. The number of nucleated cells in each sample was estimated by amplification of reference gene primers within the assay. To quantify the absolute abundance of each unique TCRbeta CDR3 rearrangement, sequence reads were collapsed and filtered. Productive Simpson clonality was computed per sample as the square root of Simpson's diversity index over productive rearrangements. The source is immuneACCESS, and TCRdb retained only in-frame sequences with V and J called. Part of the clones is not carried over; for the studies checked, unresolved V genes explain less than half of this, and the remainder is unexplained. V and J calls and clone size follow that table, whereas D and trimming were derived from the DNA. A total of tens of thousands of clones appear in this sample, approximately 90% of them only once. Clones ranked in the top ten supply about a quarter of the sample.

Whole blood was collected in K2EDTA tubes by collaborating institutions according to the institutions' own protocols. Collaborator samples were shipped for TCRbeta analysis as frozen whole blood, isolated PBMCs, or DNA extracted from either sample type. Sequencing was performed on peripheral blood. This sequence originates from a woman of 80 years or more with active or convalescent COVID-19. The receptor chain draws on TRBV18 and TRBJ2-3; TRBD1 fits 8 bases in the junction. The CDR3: CASSPPTWTGSTDTQYF. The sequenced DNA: TGTGCCAGCTCACCCCCCACCTGGACAGGGAGCACAGATACGCAGTATTTT.